Following are 7 T cell receptor beta chains from one sample sequenced in a study of vaccination effects on CD4 cells after COVID-19. Profiling relied on immunoSEQ multiplex PCR, and the TCRdb table lists in-frame clones only, not all of them. The table lists roughly 76,000 clones, around 76% of them singletons. Using viral peptide pools, the ViraFEST assay grew out antigen-specific CD4+ T cells prior to sequencing. Cells that had been cultured for 10 days were the source of isolated CD4+ T cells. The antigens for these receptors are not known. The source was CD4+ T cells from PBMCs cultured with HCoV-229E spike peptides, collected before COVID-19 vaccination. The receptors were sampled from a human donor who received a COVID-19 vaccine.

This sequence joins TRBV24-1 and TRBJ2-1; a possible D gene is TRBD2 (7 bases). CDR3 length: 14 amino acids. Per germline, CDR1 KGHDR and CDR2 SFDVKD. V was shortened by 6 bases and J by 7 bases, with 15 bases between the two germline ends. The CDR3 here is CATSTSRGGNEQFF. The CDR3 coding sequence is TGTGCCACCAGTACCTCGAGGGGGGGAAATGAGCAGTTCTTC.

This chain connects TRBV7-2 to TRBJ1-3; 7 bases align to TRBD1. Trimming removed 5 bases from V and 2 bases from J; junction bases left unmatched: 9. Germline-derived CDR1 and CDR2 are SGHTA and FQGNSA. The CDR3 is made up of 16 amino acids. CDR3 sequence: CASSPGGTAAGNTIYF. The DNA of the CDR3 is TGTGCCAGCAGCCCCGGGGGGACAGCAGCTGGAAACACCATATATTTT.

This clone has a handful of counts. The genes are TRBV6-2 or TRBV6-3 and TRBJ2-3, with D perhaps TRBD1 (5 bases). The V gene's germline CDR1 is MNHEY and CDR2 SVGEGT. V gave up 0 bases and J gave up 2 bases, with 12 bases separating them. The CDR3 covers 16 residues. CDR3 amino acids: CASSYSRAGSTDTQYF. The CDR3 DNA reads as TGTGCCAGCAGTTACTCGCGCGCAGGGTCCACAGATACGCAGTATTTT.

This chain uses TRBV20-1 with TRBJ2-1; unclear D gene. With 5 bases removed from V and 8 bases from J, the gap between germline ends came to 7 bases. The CDR3 contains 10 residues. Germline lookup yields CDR1 DFQATT and CDR2 SNEGSKA (reference sequence). The CDR3 nucleotides read TGCAGTGCTGGCTGGGATGAGCAGTTCTTC. It specifies CSAGWDEQFF.

V and J are TRBV19 and TRBJ2-1, with D unresolved. The CDR3 length is 15 residues. CDR1 is LNHDA, CDR2 SQIVND, per germline (reference sequence). Trimming cost V 0 bases and J 3 bases, with 9 bases left between them. CDR3 loop: CASSIDPVNYNEQFF. The DNA for the CDR3 is TGTGCCAGTAGTATAGACCCGGTCAACTACAATGAGCAGTTCTTC.

In its sample, this clone was seen a few times. The chain recombines TRBV5-1 with TRBJ2-2, with 10 bases identical to TRBD2. There are 16 residues in the CDR3. J lost 1 base, V lost 4 bases, and 4 bases had no gene match. Germline V CDR1 and CDR2: SGHRS, YFSETQ. The CDR3 reads CASSVIAGGNTGELFF. The CDR3 coding sequence is TGCGCCAGCAGCGTTATAGCGGGGGGGAACACCGGGGAGCTGTTTTTT.

In its sample, this clone was seen a few times. CDR3: CASSFRDSWGNQPQHF. As DNA, the CDR3 is TGTGCCAGCAGCTTTAGAGATAGTTGGGGCAATCAGCCCCAGCATTTT. The chain is built from TRBV7-2 and TRBJ1-5, with D unresolved. Deletions cut 3 bases from V and 2 bases from J, with 14 bases between. This CDR3 has 16 amino acids. The germline CDR1 and CDR2 sequences are SGHTA and FQGNSA.